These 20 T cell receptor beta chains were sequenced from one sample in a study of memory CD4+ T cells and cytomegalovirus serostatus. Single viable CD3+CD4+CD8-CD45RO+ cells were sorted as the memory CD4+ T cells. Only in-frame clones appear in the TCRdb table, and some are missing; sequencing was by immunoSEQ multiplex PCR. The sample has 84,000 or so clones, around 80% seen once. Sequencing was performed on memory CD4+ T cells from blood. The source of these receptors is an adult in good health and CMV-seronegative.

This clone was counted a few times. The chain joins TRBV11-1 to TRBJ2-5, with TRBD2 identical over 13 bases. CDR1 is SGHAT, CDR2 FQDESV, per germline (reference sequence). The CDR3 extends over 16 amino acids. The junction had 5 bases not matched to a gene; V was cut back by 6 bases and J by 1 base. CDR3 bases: TGTGCCAGCAGAAAGACTAGCGGGGGGAGCCAAGAGACCCAGTACTTC. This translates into CASRKTSGGSQETQYF.

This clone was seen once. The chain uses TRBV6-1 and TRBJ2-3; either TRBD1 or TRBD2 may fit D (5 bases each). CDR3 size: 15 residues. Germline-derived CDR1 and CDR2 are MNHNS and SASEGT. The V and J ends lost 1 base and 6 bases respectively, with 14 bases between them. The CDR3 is CASSEEGWGPDTQYF. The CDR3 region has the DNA TGTGCCAGCAGTGAAGAAGGCTGGGGACCGGATACGCAGTATTTT.

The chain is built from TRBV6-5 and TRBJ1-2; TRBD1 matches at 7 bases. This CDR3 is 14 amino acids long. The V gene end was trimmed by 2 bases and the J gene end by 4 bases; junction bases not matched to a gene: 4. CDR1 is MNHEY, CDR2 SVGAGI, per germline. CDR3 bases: TGTGCCAGCAGTTACAGGGGGCAGGTCTATGGCTACACCTTC. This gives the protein CASSYRGQVYGYTF.

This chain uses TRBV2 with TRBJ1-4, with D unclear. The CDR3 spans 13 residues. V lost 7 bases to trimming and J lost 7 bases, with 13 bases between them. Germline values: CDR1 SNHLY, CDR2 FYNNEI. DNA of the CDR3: TGTGCCAGCAACATTGGACGAGCTGAAAAACTGTTTTTT. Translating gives CASNIGRAEKLFF.

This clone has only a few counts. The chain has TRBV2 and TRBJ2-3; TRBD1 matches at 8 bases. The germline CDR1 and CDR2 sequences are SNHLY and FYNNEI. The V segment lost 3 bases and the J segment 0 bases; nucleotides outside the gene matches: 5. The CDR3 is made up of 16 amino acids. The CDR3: CASSEGTGRSTDTQYF. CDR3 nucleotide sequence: TGTGCCAGCAGTGAGGGGACAGGTAGAAGCACAGATACGCAGTATTTT.

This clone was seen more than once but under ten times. CDR3 sequence (DNA): TGTGCCTGGAGTCCCCATTTTTTGGGTTCTGGGTTAGACTATGGCTACACCTTC. Its protein product is CAWSPHFLGSGLDYGYTF. The rearrangement links TRBV30 to TRBJ1-2; D not resolved. V lost 2 bases and J lost 3, with 25 bases in between. Per germline, CDR1 GTSNPN and CDR2 SVGIG (reference sequence). The CDR3 has 18 residues. The full variable domain, completed using reference TRBV30 and TRBJ1-2, is SQTIHQWPATLVQPVGSPLSLECTVEGTSNPNLYWYRQAAGRGLQLLFYSVGIGQISSEVPQNLSASRPQDRQFILSSKKLLLSDSGFYLCAWSPHFLGSGLDYGYTFGSGTRLTVV.

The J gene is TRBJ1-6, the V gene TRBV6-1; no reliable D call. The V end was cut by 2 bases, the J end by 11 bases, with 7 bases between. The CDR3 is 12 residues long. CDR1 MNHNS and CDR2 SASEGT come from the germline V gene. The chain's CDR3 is CASSENAPPLHF. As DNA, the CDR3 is TGTGCCAGCAGTGAAAACGCCCCACCCCTCCACTTT.

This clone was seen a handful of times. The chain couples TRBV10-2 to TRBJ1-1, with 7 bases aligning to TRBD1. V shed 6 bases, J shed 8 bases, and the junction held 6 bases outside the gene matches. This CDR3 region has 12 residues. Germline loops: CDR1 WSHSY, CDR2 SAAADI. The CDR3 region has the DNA TGCGCCAGCAGCCGGGACAGCGCCGAAGCTTTCTTT. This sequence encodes CASSRDSAEAFF.

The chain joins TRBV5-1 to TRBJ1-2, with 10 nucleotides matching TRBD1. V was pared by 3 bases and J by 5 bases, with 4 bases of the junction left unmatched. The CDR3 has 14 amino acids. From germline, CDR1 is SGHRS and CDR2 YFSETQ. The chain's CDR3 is CASSSGQGSYGYTF. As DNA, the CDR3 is TGCGCCAGCAGCTCGGGACAGGGGAGTTATGGCTACACCTTC.

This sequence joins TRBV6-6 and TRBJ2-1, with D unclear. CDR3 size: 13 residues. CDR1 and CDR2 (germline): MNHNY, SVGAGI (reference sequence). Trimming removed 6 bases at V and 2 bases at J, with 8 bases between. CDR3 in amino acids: CASSRDPYNEQFF. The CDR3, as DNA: TGTGCCAGCAGCCGAGACCCCTACAATGAGCAGTTCTTC.

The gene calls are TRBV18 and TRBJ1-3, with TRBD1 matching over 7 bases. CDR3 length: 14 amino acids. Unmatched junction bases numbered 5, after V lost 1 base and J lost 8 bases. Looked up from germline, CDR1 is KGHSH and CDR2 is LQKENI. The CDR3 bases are TGTGCCAGCTCACCACAGGACAGGCAACACACCATATATTTT. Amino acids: CASSPQDRQHTIYF. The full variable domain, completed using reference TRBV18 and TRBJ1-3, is NAGVMQNPRHLVRRRGQEARLRCSPMKGHSHVYWYRQLPEEGLKFMVYLQKENIIDESGMPKERFSAEFPKEGPSILRIQQVVRGDSAAYFCASSPQDRQHTIYFGEGSWLTVV.

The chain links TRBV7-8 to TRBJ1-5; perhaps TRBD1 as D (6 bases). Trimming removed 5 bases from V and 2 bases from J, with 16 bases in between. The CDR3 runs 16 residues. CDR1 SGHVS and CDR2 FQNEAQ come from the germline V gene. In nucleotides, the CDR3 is TGTGCCAGCAGCCGTAACAGGGTTCGGGGCAATCAGCCCCAGCATTTT. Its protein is CASSRNRVRGNQPQHF.

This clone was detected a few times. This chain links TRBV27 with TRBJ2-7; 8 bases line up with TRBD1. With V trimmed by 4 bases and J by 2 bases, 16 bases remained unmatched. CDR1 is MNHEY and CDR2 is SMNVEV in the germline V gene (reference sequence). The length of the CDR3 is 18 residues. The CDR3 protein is CASSYRTGTYMVPYEQYF. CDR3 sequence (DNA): TGTGCCAGCAGTTATAGGACAGGGACATATATGGTCCCCTACGAGCAGTACTTC.

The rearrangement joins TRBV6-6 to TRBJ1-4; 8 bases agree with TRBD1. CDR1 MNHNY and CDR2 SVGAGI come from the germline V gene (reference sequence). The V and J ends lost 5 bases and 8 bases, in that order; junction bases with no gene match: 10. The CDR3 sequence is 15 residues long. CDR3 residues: CASSPWTGKGEKLFF. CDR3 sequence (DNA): TGTGCCAGCAGTCCTTGGACAGGGAAGGGGGAAAAACTGTTTTTT.

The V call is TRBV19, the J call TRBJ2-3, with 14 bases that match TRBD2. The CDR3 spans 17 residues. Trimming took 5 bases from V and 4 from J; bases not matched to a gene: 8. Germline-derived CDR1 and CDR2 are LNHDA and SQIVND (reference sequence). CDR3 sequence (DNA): TGTGCCAGTAGTCCTAATCGACTAGCGGGGGGGGCAGATACGCAGTATTTT. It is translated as CASSPNRLAGGADTQYF.

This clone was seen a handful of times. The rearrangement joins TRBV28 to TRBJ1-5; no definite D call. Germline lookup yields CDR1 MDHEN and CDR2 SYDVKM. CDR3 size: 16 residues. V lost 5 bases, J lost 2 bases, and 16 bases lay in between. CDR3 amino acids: CASSPRVGRGNQPQHF. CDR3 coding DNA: TGTGCCAGCAGTCCACGAGTAGGGCGGGGCAATCAGCCCCAGCATTTT.

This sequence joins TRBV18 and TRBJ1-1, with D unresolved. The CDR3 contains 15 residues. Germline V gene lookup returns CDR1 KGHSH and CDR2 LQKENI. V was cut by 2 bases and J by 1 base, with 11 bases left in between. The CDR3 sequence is CASSPSLGKNTEAFF. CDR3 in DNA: TGTGCCAGCTCACCATCCTTAGGTAAGAACACTGAAGCTTTCTTT.

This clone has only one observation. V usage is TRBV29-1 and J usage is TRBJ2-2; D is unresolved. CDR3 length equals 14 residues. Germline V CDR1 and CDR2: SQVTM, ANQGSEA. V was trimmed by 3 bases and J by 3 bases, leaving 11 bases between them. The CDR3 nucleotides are TGCAGCGTTGAGGTCGGCGGCGACACCGGGGAGCTGTTTTTT. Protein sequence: CSVEVGGDTGELFF.

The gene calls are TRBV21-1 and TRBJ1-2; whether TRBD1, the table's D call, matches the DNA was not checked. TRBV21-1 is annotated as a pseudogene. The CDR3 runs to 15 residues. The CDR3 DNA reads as TGTGCCAGCAGATCAGACAGGAAGCCGGTCTATGGCTACACCTTC. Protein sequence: CASRSDRKPVYGYTF.

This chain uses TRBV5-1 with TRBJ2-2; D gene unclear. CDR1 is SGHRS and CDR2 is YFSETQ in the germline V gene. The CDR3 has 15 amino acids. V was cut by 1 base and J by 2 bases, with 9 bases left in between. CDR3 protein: CASSLLDSNTGELFF. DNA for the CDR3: TGCGCCAGCAGCTTGCTTGACTCCAACACCGGGGAGCTGTTTTTT.